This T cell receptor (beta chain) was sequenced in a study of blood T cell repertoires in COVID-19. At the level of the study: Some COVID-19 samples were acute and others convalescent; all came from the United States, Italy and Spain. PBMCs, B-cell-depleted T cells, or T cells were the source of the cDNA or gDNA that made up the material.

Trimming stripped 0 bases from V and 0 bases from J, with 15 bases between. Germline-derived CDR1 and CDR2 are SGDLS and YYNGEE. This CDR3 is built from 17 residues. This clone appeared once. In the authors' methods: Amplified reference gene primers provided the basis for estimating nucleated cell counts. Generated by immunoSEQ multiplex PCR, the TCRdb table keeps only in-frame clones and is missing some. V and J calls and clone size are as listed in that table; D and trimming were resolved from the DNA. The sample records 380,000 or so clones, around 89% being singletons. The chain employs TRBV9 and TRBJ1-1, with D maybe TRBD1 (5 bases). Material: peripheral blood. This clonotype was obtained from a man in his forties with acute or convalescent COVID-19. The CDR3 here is CASSVAGEGRMNTEAFF. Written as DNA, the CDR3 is TGTGCCAGCAGCGTAGCCGGGGAGGGACGGATGAACACTGAAGCTTTCTTT.